Included here is one T cell receptor (beta chain) sequence, with context. Generated by immunoSEQ multiplex PCR, the TCRdb table keeps only in-frame clones and is missing some. The repertoire has 71,000 or so clones, over 90% of them found once; the top ten carry about 6.4%. This record belongs to a study of OX40 agonist ivuxolimab in advanced cancers. The study sampled blood at baseline, cycle 4 day 1, and cycle 7 day 1. There are 12 residues in the CDR3. Trimming took 2 bases from V and 5 from J, leaving 6 bases between them. Germline-derived CDR1 and CDR2 are MDHEN and SYDVKM. V and J are TRBV28 and TRBJ2-5; D unresolved. The source is an adult with an advanced solid tumor such as melanoma, head and neck, liver or kidney cancer. Sequenced material: CD4+ or CD8+ T cells sorted from blood, taken in a trial of the OX40 agonist ivuxolimab. This CDR3 is CASSLALETQYF. In DNA form, the CDR3 reads TGTGCCAGCAGTTTAGCGCTCGAGACCCAGTACTTC.